This is a list of T cell receptor beta chains from one sample in a study of OX40 agonist ivuxolimab in advanced cancers. Assay used: immunoSEQ multiplex PCR; TCRdb lists only in-frame clones, some missing. The sample carries 45,000 to 65,000 clones, about 85% recorded once. Sequenced here: CD4+ or CD8+ T cells sorted from blood, sampled in a trial of the OX40 agonist ivuxolimab. The receptors here all came from an adult with an advanced solid tumor such as melanoma, head and neck, liver or kidney cancer. Each CDR3 is given without its conserved first and last residue. The size field is filled for only some rows; it gives once, few, many or a size class.

v_call clone_size cdr3_aa
TRBV13 NA ASSLDRGYGYT
TRBV19 NA ASTLQAGNTEAF
TRBV11-2 NA ASSQETSGAYNEQF
TRBV30 NA AWDGGQGGQPQH
TRBV4-3 NA ASSQGGSSLYGYT
TRBV15 NA ATSTGPANYGYT
TRBV10-3 NA AISERGGEGYEQY
TRBV4-1 NA ASSTRDGQQF
TRBV5-6 NA ASSLRDRGSAYEQY
TRBV27 NA ASSSRGGQGLSYEQY
TRBV27 once ASSFTGGAGQPQH
TRBV4-3 NA ASSLFRGSNQPQH
TRBV4-1 NA ASSPTASGDYEQY
TRBV15 NA ATGQGLYNEQF
TRBV11-2 NA ASSLPGDRPGD
TRBV19 once ASWTGPNQPQH
TRBV19 NA ASRRWGADEQF
TRBV2 NA ASSEGVRARNTEAF
TRBV5-1 NA ASSLDRGSYEQY
TRBV30 NA AWGEGFNQPQH
TRBV7-6 NA ASSLDRVGEQY
TRBV2 NA ASSEGTYEQY
TRBV4-2 NA ASSPENEGSGANVLT
TRBV11-2 NA ASRARTGTDVYGYT
TRBV7-9 NA ASSSFGARDTEAF
TRBV13 NA ASAVAGSNQPQH
TRBV15 NA ATSRGTGVGYNEQF
TRBV27 NA ASSALAGGQETQY
TRBV30 NA AWSETARGYT
TRBV19 NA ASSMGGPRETQY
TRBV5-1 NA ASRIEAGGNFEQF
TRBV15 NA ATSPDRGATQPQH
TRBV19 NA ASSLSSYEQY
TRBV18 NA ASSPNPGTDWADTQY
TRBV13 NA ASSLGPGQETQY
TRBV27 NA ASSQQALPGEKLF
TRBV7-9 NA ASSHRGSYEQY
TRBV10-3 NA AISDPTQSYEQY
TRBV7-9 NA ASSLGQNTEAF
TRBV7-9 NA ASSPVGRGYNYGYT
TRBV7-9 NA ASSPTGGNTGELF
TRBV6-6 NA ASSEGIYEQY
TRBV2 NA ASSEWVASVSNSPLH
TRBV19 NA ATADRGGTYEQY
TRBV7-9 once ASSFGDTEAF